This TCR beta chain is drawn from a study of beta chain features in type 1 diabetes. Germline CDR1 reads SEHNR; CDR2 reads FQNEAQ (reference sequence). The CDR3 spans 15 residues. V shed 2 bases and J 6 bases; nucleotides not matched to a gene: 4. Regarding the study as a whole: PCR may have favored shorter templates equally in patients and controls. Small HLA sub-analyses could not settle whether HLA shapes TCRB rearrangement.

The whole isolated RNA underwent reverse transcription, so sequencing captured expressed TCRB transcripts. TCRdb keeps only in-frame clones here, not all; method: immunoSEQ multiplex PCR. The table shows around 290,000 clones, with roughly 8% occurring only once. This clone was picked up a small number of times. Its antigen is not known. The J gene is TRBJ2-7, the V gene TRBV7-9, with 13 bases lining up with TRBD2. The clonotype comes from a woman under 30 in good health. The sequenced sample consisted of central memory CD4+ T cells from blood. CDR3 DNA sequence: TGTGCCAGCAGCTTACCGGGACTAGCGGGAAGCGAGCAGTACTTC. It encodes CASSLPGLAGSEQYF.